This TCR beta chain was found in a study of vaccination and CD4 T cells after COVID-19. Study overall: Comprising six males and four females, the convalescent participants counted two Hispanic individuals among them. Stimulation used overlapping spike peptides from SARS-CoV-2, HCoV-NL63, HCoV-OC43 and HCoV-229E.

As for this clonotype: Its antigen is as yet unknown.

This CDR3 spans 13 amino acids. CDR1 and CDR2 (germline): MNHEY, SVGEGT. Trimming took 6 bases from V and 4 from J, leaving 12 bases between them. The Oncomine TCR Beta short-read assay generated sequence data from the DNA of cultured CD4+ T cells. TCRdb re-called the PCR reads through MiXCR, storing one row per CDR3 protein. The table lists roughly 10,000 distinct CDR3 sequences, 69% of them singletons. Treatment given: roughly 11-day PBMC culture with coronavirus spike peptide pools or control peptides (ViraFEST assay). Peptide pool stimulation in ViraFEST expanded antigen-specific T cells, whose TCRs were then sequenced. Culture conditions combined two million PBMCs per well with about 9.2 IU/ml IL-2 and around 9.5 ug/ml peptide pools.

The sequence derives from a human donor who had recovered from COVID-19. Sequenced: CD4+ T cells from blood, cultured in vitro. J is TRBJ1-2 and V is TRBV6-2 or TRBV6-3; D perhaps matches TRBD1 (6 bases). CDR3 DNA: TGTGCCAGCAGCCGACAGGCCTCCTATGGCTACACCTTC. This encodes CASSRQASYGYTF.